This is a list of T cell receptor beta chains from one sample in a study of Graves' ophthalmopathy and Graves' hyperthyroidism. TCRdb processed the multiplex PCR reads anew with MiXCR; each CDR3 protein has one entry. The data contain 450,000 to 600,000 distinct CDR3 sequences, 39% of them singletons. The specimen sequenced was peripheral blood or thyroid tissue (not recorded which). The receptors derive from an adult man with Graves' hyperthyroidism. CDR3s include the opening cysteine and the closing phenylalanine or tryptophan. A D gene is named only where the DNA matches it firmly. Only some rows state a clone size, as once, few, many or a class for expanded clones.

size	V	D	J	CDR3	DNA
many	TRBV11-2	TRBD1	TRBJ1-6	CASSGTGYSPLHF	TGTGCCAGCAGCGGGACAGGGTACTCACCCCTCCACTTT
.	TRBV2	.	TRBJ1-4	CASSGIGGIGENNEKLFF	TGTGCCAGCTCCGGCATTGGGGGAATTGGGGAGAACAATGAAAAACTGTTTTTT
.	TRBV5-4	TRBD1	TRBJ2-2	CASSPAGTANTGELFF	TGTGCCAGCAGCCCGGCCGGGACAGCGAACACCGGGGAGCTGTTTTTT
once	TRBV18	.	TRBJ1-3	CASSPRLTVSGNTIYF	TGTGCCAGCTCACCAAGGCTAACGGTCTCTGGAAACACCATATATTTT
.	TRBV7-9	.	TRBJ2-7	CASNNREGYNEQYF	TGTGCCAGCAACAACAGGGAGGGCTACAATGAGCAGTACTTC
many	TRBV12-3/TRBV12-4	.	TRBJ1-1	CASSLALDGTEAFF	TGTGCCAGCAGTTTAGCTCTAGATGGCACTGAAGCTTTCTTT
.	TRBV7-2	.	TRBJ2-7	CASSQGVRTFYEQYF	TGTGCCAGCAGCCAAGGGGTGAGAACGTTCTACGAGCAGTACTTC
many	TRBV6-1	.	TRBJ1-4	CASSDLEKLFF	TGTGCCAGCAGTGACCTAGAAAAACTGTTTTTT
many	TRBV5-1	.	TRBJ1-1	CASSLYPKNTEAFF	TGCGCCAGCAGCCTCTATCCGAAGAACACTGAAGCTTTCTTT
many	TRBV20-1	TRBD2	TRBJ2-7	CSATRYHYRTSGGTYEQYF	TGCAGTGCTACTAGATACCACTACCGAACTAGCGGGGGGACCTACGAGCAGTACTTC
.	TRBV7-2	TRBD2	TRBJ2-3	CASSLASGGDTQYF	TGTGCCAGCAGCTTAGCCAGCGGGGGGGATACGCAGTATTTT
few	TRBV7-9	TRBD2	TRBJ2-2	CASSQRLAAGGPGTGELFF	TGCGCCAGCAGCCAACGCCTGGCGGCGGGAGGGCCGGGCACCGGGGAGCTGTTTTTT
.	TRBV20-1	.	TRBJ2-5	CSARVALFRETQYF	TGTAGTGCTAGAGTGGCTCTATTCCGAGAGACCCAGTACTTC
once	TRBV29-1	.	TRBJ2-5	CSVVGSRGQPQYF	TGCAGCGTTGTGGGGTCTCGCGGTCAGCCCCAGTACTTC
many	TRBV5-4	.	TRBJ1-5	CASSFEGNQPQHF	TGTGCCAGCAGCTTTGAGGGGAACCAGCCCCAGCATTTT
many	TRBV5-6	.	TRBJ2-7	CASSLDKTEQYF	TGTGCCAGCAGCTTGGACAAGACCGAGCAGTACTTC